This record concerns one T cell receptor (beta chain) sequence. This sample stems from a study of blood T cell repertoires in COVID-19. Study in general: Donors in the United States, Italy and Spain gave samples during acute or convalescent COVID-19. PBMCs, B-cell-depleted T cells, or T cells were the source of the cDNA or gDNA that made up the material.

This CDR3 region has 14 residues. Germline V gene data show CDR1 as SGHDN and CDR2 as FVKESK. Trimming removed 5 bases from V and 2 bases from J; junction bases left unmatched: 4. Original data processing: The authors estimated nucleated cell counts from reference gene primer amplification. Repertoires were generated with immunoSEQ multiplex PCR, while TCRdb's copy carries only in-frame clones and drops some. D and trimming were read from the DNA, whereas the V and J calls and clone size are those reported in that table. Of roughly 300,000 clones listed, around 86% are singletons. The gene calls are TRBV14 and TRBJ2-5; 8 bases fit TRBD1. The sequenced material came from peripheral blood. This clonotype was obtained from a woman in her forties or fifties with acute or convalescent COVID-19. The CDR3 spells CASSIQGVQETQYF. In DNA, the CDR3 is TGTGCCAGCAGCATACAGGGGGTTCAAGAGACCCAGTACTTC.